Each of the 19 T cell receptor beta chains below was sequenced from the same sample in a study of blood T cells in healthy people across ages (dated by TCRdb to about 2015). The method behind the library was 5' RACE. Sequencing used an Illumina HiSeq 2500. The second PCR ran for roughly 7 to 12 cycles and used a J-beta primer mix along with a sample-barcoded 5' primer. TCRdb trimmed public reads at Q25 via fastp, called clones via MiXCR and kept in-frame beta chains. Rows with a matching CDR3 protein are joined into one entry that keeps the most common DNA and genes. For this sample there are roughly 680,000 distinct CDR3 sequences; approximately 52% appear just once. Jointly, the top ten make up approximately 13% of the sample. Sequenced sample: blood. The receptors shown here come from a woman older than 75 in good health.

The chain links TRBV29-1 to TRBJ2-7, with 9 bases lining up with TRBD1. The CDR3 has 14 amino acids. Unmatched junction bases numbered 6, after V lost 5 bases and J lost 1 base. Looked up from germline, CDR1 is SQVTM and CDR2 is ANQGSEA. This chain's CDR3 is CSVTRGTGSYEQYF. CDR3 DNA: TGCAGCGTTACCCGCGGGACAGGGTCCTACGAGCAGTACTTC.

The chain's CDR3 is CASSQGGGGARTEAFF. In DNA, the CDR3 is TGTGCCAGCAGCCAAGGAGGCGGGGGCGCCCGAACTGAAGCTTTCTTT. The chain combines TRBV3-1 with TRBJ1-1; D possibly corresponds to TRBD1 (6 bases). CDR1 and CDR2 (germline): LGHDT, YNNKEL (reference sequence). The CDR3 runs 16 residues. V lost 1 base, J lost 5 bases, and 17 bases lay in between. The complete variable domain, with remaining parts taken from reference TRBV3-1 and TRBJ1-1, reads DTAVSQTPKYLVTQMGNDKSIKCEQNLGHDTMYWYKQDSKKFLKIMFSYNNKELIINETVPNRFSPKSPDKAHLNLHINSLELGDSAVYFCASSQGGGGARTEAFFGQGTRLTVV.

This clonotype showed up many times. This chain connects TRBV5-1 to TRBJ2-1, with D possibly TRBD1 on 5 matching bases. V lost 6 bases and J lost 3, with 13 bases in between. Germline V gives CDR1 SGHRS, CDR2 YFSETQ. CDR3 length: 14 residues. Here the CDR3 reads CASTPRQSYNEQFF. As DNA, the CDR3 is TGCGCCAGCACCCCCAGACAGAGCTACAATGAGCAGTTCTTC.

The chain's CDR3 is CAISELGAREQYF. The CDR3 DNA follows: TGTGCCATCAGTGAACTAGGAGCGAGGGAGCAGTACTTC. This chain joins TRBV10-3 and TRBJ2-7, with TRBD2 as a possible D gene (5 bases). CDR3 length equals 13 residues. V was trimmed by 3 bases and J by 7 bases, leaving 13 bases between them. CDR1 and CDR2 (germline): ENHRY, SYGVKD.

Concerning this clonotype itself: It may be a read error: a sequence one base away is much more abundant. This rearrangement joins TRBV18 to TRBJ2-3; D might be TRBD1 (6 bases). The CDR3 has 13 amino acids. Germline loops: CDR1 KGHSH, CDR2 LQKENI. The chain's CDR3 is CASSADRLDTRYF. DNA of the CDR3: TGTGCCAGCTCAGCAGACAGGTTGGATACGCGGTATTTT.

As to this clonotype: One junction end disagrees with the germline gene, perhaps due to a read error. This rearrangement joins TRBV6-1 to TRBJ1-1; a possible D gene is TRBD1 (6 bases). The CDR3 runs to 13 residues. Per the germline V gene, CDR1 is MNHNS and CDR2 is SASEGT. CDR3 nucleotides: TGTGCCAGCAGTGCGATACAGGGCCCTGAGGCTTTCTTT. Its protein product is CASSAIQGPEAFF.

For this clonotype: A read error may be the cause here, since a much bigger clone is one base away. The CDR3 DNA reads as TGTGCCAGCAGCTTATACCCCGGGAGGTTCTTC. Translated, it gives CASSLYPGRFF. The chain carries TRBV7-9 and TRBJ2-1, with a possible D match to TRBD2 (6 bases). Per germline, CDR1 SEHNR and CDR2 FQNEAQ (reference sequence). The CDR3 contains 11 residues. V was cut by 2 bases and J by 15 bases, with 11 bases left in between.

This clonotype showed up just a few times. The chain is built from TRBV6-4 and TRBJ2-2; no firm D call. The CDR3 length is 13 residues. Germline V gives CDR1 MRHNA, CDR2 SNTAGT. Trimming pared 4 bases from V and 1 base from J, leaving 4 bases between. CDR3 in amino acids: CASSGGNTGELFF. The CDR3 DNA sequence: TGTGCCAGCAGTGGAGGGAACACCGGGGAGCTGTTTTTT.

The chain carries TRBV4-3 and TRBJ2-7; 7 bases align to TRBD1. Germline assignment: CDR1 LGHNA and CDR2 YSLEER. The CDR3 length is 16 residues. V trimming: 4 bases; J trimming: 5 bases; junction bases outside the gene matches: 14. CDR3: CASSPKSHRGANEQYF. The CDR3 coding sequence is TGCGCCAGCAGCCCCAAATCCCACAGGGGTGCGAACGAGCAGTACTTC.

The V gene is TRBV20-1, the J gene TRBJ2-7; D is possibly TRBD1 (6 bases). Deletions cut 1 base from V and 4 bases from J, with 17 bases between. Germline assignment: CDR1 DFQATT and CDR2 SNEGSKA (reference sequence). CDR3 length: 15 amino acids. The chain's CDR3 is CSARGSTGNEYEQYF. The CDR3 nucleotides are TGCAGTGCTAGAGGTTCTACAGGGAACGAATACGAGCAGTACTTC.

The V gene is TRBV2, the J gene TRBJ2-5; D not certain. The CDR3 extends over 16 amino acids. Trimming left V 1 base short and J 4 bases short, with 16 bases between. In germline, CDR1 is SNHLY, CDR2 FYNNEI. The CDR3: CASSEESLWVRETQYF. CDR3 nucleotides: TGTGCCAGCAGTGAAGAGAGTCTGTGGGTCCGAGAGACCCAGTACTTC.

This sequence joins TRBV7-2 and TRBJ2-3; 8 nucleotides match TRBD2. The CDR3 totals 15 residues. CDR1 is SGHTA and CDR2 is FQGNSA in the germline V gene. The V segment lost 4 bases and the J segment 4 bases; nucleotides outside the gene matches: 7. The CDR3 nucleotides read TGTGCCAGCAGCTCCCTAGCGGGCATCGCAGATACGCAGTATTTT. This translates into CASSSLAGIADTQYF.

On this clonotype: Possible read error: a much larger clone is one base away. The genes are TRBV5-1 and TRBJ2-1, with TRBD2 as a possible D gene (6 bases). Germline CDR1 SGHRS, CDR2 YFSETQ. This CDR3 is 15 amino acids long. V shed 4 bases and J shed 1 base, with 12 bases lying between them. CDR3 nucleotide sequence: TGCGCCAGCAGCCGGTTCGGGGGTTCCTACAATGAGCAGTTCTTC. It encodes CASSRFGGSYNEQFF.

The chain links TRBV7-2 to TRBJ2-6; unclear D gene. The germline V gene has CDR1 SGHTA and CDR2 FQGNSA. Trimming pared 4 bases from V and 1 base from J, leaving 5 bases between. This CDR3 comprises 14 residues. CDR3 region: CASSSDSGANVLTF. DNA for the CDR3: TGTGCCAGCAGCTCAGATTCTGGGGCCAACGTCCTGACTTTC.

The J gene is TRBJ1-2, the V gene TRBV24-1; no definite D call. The germline V and J ends were trimmed by 2 bases and 10 bases, with 10 bases remaining between them. Germline CDR1 reads KGHDR; CDR2 reads SFDVKD. The CDR3 contains 12 residues. CDR3 sequence: CATSDSDWDYTF. The CDR3 nucleotides are TGTGCCACCAGTGATTCCGACTGGGACTACACCTTC.

The sample holds many counts of this clonotype. The rearrangement joins TRBV5-6 to TRBJ2-3; D gene ambiguous. Germline V gene data show CDR1 as SGHDT and CDR2 as YYEEEE. The CDR3 length is 13 residues. V was trimmed by 4 bases and J by 4 bases, leaving 10 bases between them. The CDR3 bases are TGTGCCAGCAGCGGCCCCTCGGCAGATACGCAGTATTTT. It translates to CASSGPSADTQYF. Full variable domain (missing parts from reference TRBV5-6 and TRBJ2-3): DAGVTQSPTHLIKTRGQQVTLRCSPKSGHDTVSWYQQALGQGPQFIFQYYEEEERQRGNFPDRFSGHQFPNYSSELNVNALLLGDSALYLCASSGPSADTQYFGPGTRLTVL.

Regarding this clonotype: It may be a read error: a sequence one base away is much more abundant. The gene calls are TRBV29-1 and TRBJ2-5, with a weak D call TRBD1 (6 bases). The J call may be incorrect, as the DNA end agrees better with TRBJ2-7. The CDR3 contains 15 residues. Germline lookup yields CDR1 SQVTM and CDR2 ANQGSEA. CDR3 in amino acids: CSVEESCGGGYEQYF. The DNA of the CDR3 is TGCAGCGTTGAAGAGTCCTGTGGGGGCGGGTACGAGCAGTACTTC.

At least ten counts were recorded for this clonotype. The V call is TRBV5-1, the J call TRBJ2-3, with D hard to call. The germline V gene has CDR1 SGHRS and CDR2 YFSETQ. Deletions cut 0 bases from V and 4 bases from J, with 9 bases between. The CDR3 has 14 amino acids. CDR3 bases: TGCGCCAGCAGCTTGGGCTCTGCCCCAGATACGCAGTATTTT. Its protein is CASSLGSAPDTQYF.

The chain links TRBV6-5 to TRBJ2-1; D is undetermined. The V gene lost 5 bases and the J gene lost 5 bases, with 10 bases spanning the gap. The CDR3 runs to 13 residues. The V gene's germline CDR1 is MNHEY and CDR2 SVGAGI. CDR3 coding DNA: TGTGCCAGCAGTGACGGATTAAACAATGAGCAGTTCTTC. It yields the protein CASSDGLNNEQFF.